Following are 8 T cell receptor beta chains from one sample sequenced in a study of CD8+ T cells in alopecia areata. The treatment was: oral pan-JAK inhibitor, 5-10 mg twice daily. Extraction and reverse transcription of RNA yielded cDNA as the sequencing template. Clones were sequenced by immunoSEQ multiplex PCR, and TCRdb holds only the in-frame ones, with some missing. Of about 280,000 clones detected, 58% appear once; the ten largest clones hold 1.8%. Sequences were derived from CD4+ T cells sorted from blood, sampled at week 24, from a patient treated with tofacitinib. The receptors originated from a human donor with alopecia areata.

CDR3 sequence: CASSFTSGGTDTQYF. The CDR3 DNA is TGCGCCAGCAGCTTTACTAGCGGGGGGACGGATACGCAGTATTTT. This chain joins TRBV5-1 and TRBJ2-3; 12 nucleotides align to TRBD2. Germline trimming cut 2 bases from V and 6 bases from J; bases unmatched to any gene: 4. Germline CDR1 is SGHRS and CDR2 is YFSETQ. CDR3 size: 15 residues.

DNA of the CDR3: TGCAGCGTCTCTCTCGAGGCGGATACGCAGTATTTT. It codes for CSVSLEADTQYF. The chain uses TRBV29-1 and TRBJ2-3; D gene uncertain. Trimming pared 6 bases from V and 6 bases from J, leaving 13 bases between. The CDR3 is 12 amino acids. In germline, CDR1 is SQVTM, CDR2 ANQGSEA.

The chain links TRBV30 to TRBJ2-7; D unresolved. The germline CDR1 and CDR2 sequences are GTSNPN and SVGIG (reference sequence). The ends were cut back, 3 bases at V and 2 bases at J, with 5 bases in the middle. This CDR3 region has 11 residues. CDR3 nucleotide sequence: TGTGCCTGGAGGGGTACCTACGAGCAGTACTTC. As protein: CAWRGTYEQYF. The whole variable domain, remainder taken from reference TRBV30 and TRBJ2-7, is SQTIHQWPATLVQPVGSPLSLECTVEGTSNPNLYWYRQAAGRGLQLLFYSVGIGQISSEVPQNLSASRPQDRQFILSSKKLLLSDSGFYLCAWRGTYEQYFGPGTRLTVT.

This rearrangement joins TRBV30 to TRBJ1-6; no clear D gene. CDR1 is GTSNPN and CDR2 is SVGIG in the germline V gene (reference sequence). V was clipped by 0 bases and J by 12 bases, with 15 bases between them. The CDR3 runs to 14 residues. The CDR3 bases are TGTGCCTGGAGTGTAATGTATGGGGTACTACCCCTCCACTTT. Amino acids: CAWSVMYGVLPLHF.

The CDR3 DNA follows: TGCAGCGTTAAAGGGCTCGGGGGACCCACAGATACGCAGTATTTT. Protein: CSVKGLGGPTDTQYF. This chain links TRBV29-1 with TRBJ2-3, with D possibly being TRBD2 (6 bases). The germline V gene has CDR1 SQVTM and CDR2 ANQGSEA. The CDR3 has 15 residues. The V and J ends lost 5 bases and 2 bases respectively, with 17 bases between them.

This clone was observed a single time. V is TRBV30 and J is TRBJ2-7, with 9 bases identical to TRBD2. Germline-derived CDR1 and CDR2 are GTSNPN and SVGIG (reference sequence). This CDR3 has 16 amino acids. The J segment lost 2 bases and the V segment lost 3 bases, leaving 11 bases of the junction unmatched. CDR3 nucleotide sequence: TGTGCCTGGAGGCCCATCAGCGGGGGGCCCACCTACGAGCAGTACTTC. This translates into CAWRPISGGPTYEQYF.

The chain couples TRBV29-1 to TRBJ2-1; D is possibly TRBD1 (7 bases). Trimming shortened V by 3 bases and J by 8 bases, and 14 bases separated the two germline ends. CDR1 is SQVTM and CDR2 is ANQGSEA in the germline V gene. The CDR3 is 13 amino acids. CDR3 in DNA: TGCAGCGTTGATGCGGGACAGTGGTATGAGCAGTTCTTC. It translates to CSVDAGQWYEQFF.

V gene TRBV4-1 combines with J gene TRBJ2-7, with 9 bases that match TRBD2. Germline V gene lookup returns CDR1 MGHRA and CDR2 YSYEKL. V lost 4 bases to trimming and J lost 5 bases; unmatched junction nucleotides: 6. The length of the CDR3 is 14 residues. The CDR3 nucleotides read TGCGCCAGCAGCCCGAGCGGGGGGTCCCACGAGCAGTACTTC. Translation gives CASSPSGGSHEQYF.